Listed below are T cell receptor beta chains from one sample, sequenced in a study of T cells in Graves' hyperthyroidism and ophthalmopathy. TCRdb used MiXCR to reprocess the multiplex PCR reads, holding one entry per CDR3 protein. Among about 600,000 distinct CDR3 sequences listed, about 14% were seen once. The specimen was blood. Receptors originate from a woman aged 50 to 60 with Graves' ophthalmopathy. CDR3s include the opening cysteine and the closing phenylalanine or tryptophan. Each record gives: J gene, D gene, clone size, V gene, CDR3 DNA, CDR3 protein. A D gene is named only where the DNA matches it firmly. A row's size may be missing; if present it is once, few, many or a size class.

>TRBJ1-1|-|many|TRBV5-1
TGCGCCAGCAGCTTGGCGGCACGGGACACTGAAGCTTTCTTT
CASSLAARDTEAFF
>TRBJ1-2|-|-|TRBV24-1
TGTGCCACCAGTGATTCATCCAGGGCCCTTAACTATGGCTACACCTTC
CATSDSSRALNYGYTF
>TRBJ2-1|-|many|TRBV12-3/TRBV12-4
TGTGCCAGCAGCCGGGACCGTCAAGTCAGCTCCTACAATGAGCAGTTCTTC
CASSRDRQVSSYNEQFF
>TRBJ2-7|TRBD2|-|TRBV4-2
TGTGCCAGCAGCCCTCTTCCCGGGACTAGCAGCTACGAGCAGTACTTC
CASSPLPGTSSYEQYF
>TRBJ2-3|-|many|TRBV7-9
TGTGCCAGCAGCTTAGCGGGAGTGACAGATACGCAGTATTTT
CASSLAGVTDTQYF
>TRBJ1-3|-|few|TRBV20-1
TGCAGTGCTAGAGATTTCTCTGGAAACACCATATATTTT
CSARDFSGNTIYF
>TRBJ1-1|-|many|TRBV7-9
TGTGCCAGCAGCTTAAGAGACACTGAAGCTTTCTTT
CASSLRDTEAFF
>TRBJ2-7|TRBD2|few|TRBV4-3
TGCGCCAGCAGCCAAGATTGGGAAAGGACTAGCGGAGCCTACGAGCAGTACTTC
CASSQDWERTSGAYEQYF
>TRBJ2-1|-|-|TRBV7-2
TGTGCCAGCAGCTTAGCGGATTTGGGGGGGCGCGGGAATGAGCAGTTCTTC
CASSLADLGGRGNEQFF
>TRBJ1-2|-|many|TRBV7-2
TGTGCCAGCAGCCGTGGGACGGGGGGCGATGGCTACACCTTC
CASSRGTGGDGYTF
>TRBJ2-1|TRBD2|many|TRBV7-2
TGTGCCAGCGGATCTAGCGGGAGAAACTACAATGAGCAGTTCTTC
CASGSSGRNYNEQFF
>TRBJ2-3|-|many|TRBV30
TGTGCCTGGAGTGTTGCCGTGCTAGGTACGCAGTATTTT
CAWSVAVLGTQYF
>TRBJ2-7|-|many|TRBV7-2
TGTGCCAGCGGCGGCCCCTACGAGCAGTACTTC
CASGGPYEQYF
>TRBJ1-5|-|many|TRBV27
TGTGCCAGTAAGGGGCTGATGGGCAATCAGCCCCAGCATTTT
CASKGLMGNQPQHF
>TRBJ2-7|TRBD2|many|TRBV7-9
TGTGCCAGCAGCTTAGTTGGACCGGGGGGCTCCTACGAGCAGTACTTC
CASSLVGPGGSYEQYF
>TRBJ2-7|-|many|TRBV7-2
TGTGCCAGCAGCTTGGGGGTTGCCGAGCAGTACTTC
CASSLGVAEQYF
>TRBJ2-7|-|few|TRBV7-9
TGTGCCAGCAGCAAACAGTACGAGCAGTACTTC
CASSKQYEQYF
>TRBJ2-7|-|-|TRBV28
TGTGCCAGCAGTTTACCAGTTAACTACGAGCAGTACTTC
CASSLPVNYEQYF
>TRBJ2-1|TRBD2|few|TRBV12-3/TRBV12-4
TGTGCCAGCAGTGCGACTAGCGGGACGGTATATGAGCAGTTCTTC
CASSATSGTVYEQFF
>TRBJ1-2|TRBD1|many|TRBV10-3
TGTGCCATCAGTGAGTCGCCGTTTGACAGGGACTATGGCTACACCTTC
CAISESPFDRDYGYTF
>TRBJ2-3|-|few|TRBV10-3
TGTGCCATCAGTGAAGGGATACGGCTAGACGCAGATACGCAGTATTTT
CAISEGIRLDADTQYF
>TRBJ2-2|TRBD2|many|TRBV28
TGTGCCAGCAGTTCTCCGGGACTAGCGGGAACCGGGGAGCTGTTTTTT
CASSSPGLAGTGELFF
>TRBJ2-5|TRBD2|many|TRBV5-1
TGCGCCAGCAGTAAGGCGGGGGGGAACGAAGAGACCCAGTACTTC
CASSKAGGNEETQYF